The following is a T cell receptor (beta chain) sequence with its context. What it binds is unknown. This entry is derived from a study of vaccination effects on CD4 cells after COVID-19. Study details: Early and late time points after vaccination were used to sample three convalescent patients. Post-vaccine specimens arrived a median 72 days past the second dose.

V lost 8 bases and J lost 1, with 26 bases in between. Germline CDR1 LNHDA, CDR2 SQIVND (reference sequence). The CDR3 has 19 residues. Following 10 days of culture, CD4+ T cells were isolated. Convalescent patients had PCR-confirmed SARS-CoV-2 infection between March and December 2020. Participants were given two doses of BNT162b2 or mRNA-1273 vaccine. Broader study findings: The study had few convalescent patients and no early post-infection timepoints. Spike-reactive clones detected post-vaccine in convalescents consisted mainly of new vaccine-induced clones.

The protocol was immunoSEQ multiplex PCR, while the TCRdb copy is restricted to in-frame clones and leaves out a portion. The sample comprises about 44,000 clones, about 80% of which are singletons, and roughly 3.5% rests with the top ten. The specimen comprised CD4+ T cells from PBMCs cultured without peptide, sampled after COVID-19 vaccination. The sequence derives from a human donor who had a prior SARS-CoV-2 infection. The V and J genes are TRBV19 and TRBJ2-2; D is tentatively TRBD1 or TRBD2 (5 bases each). The CDR3 loop reads CASSKWGSRVSKNTGELFF. The CDR3 region has the DNA TGTGCCAGTTCCAAATGGGGGAGTAGGGTCTCCAAGAACACCGGGGAGCTGTTTTTT.